This T cell receptor (beta chain) was sequenced for a study of graft-versus-host responses after intestinal transplantation (dated by TCRdb to the early 2020s). Study-wide context: Multivisceral, liver-intestinal, or isolated intestinal transplants were received by the recipients. After intestinal transplantation, graft-versus-host and host-versus-graft alloreactive T cell clones were followed in the graft, circulation and bone marrow using bulk TCR-beta CDR3 sequencing. Samples from a few later patients were sequenced in-house on an Illumina MiSeq with MiXCR processing rather than by the commercial service. Alloreactive clones were identified by sequencing pre-transplant mixed lymphocyte reaction products and comparing them with unstimulated pre-transplant donor and recipient T cells. The cohort enrolled approximately 24 intestinal transplant recipients, one of whom was a retransplant, and a few patients without pretransplant specimens were excluded. Donor T cell macrochimerism was defined as a peak of at least 4% donor T cells among recipient peripheral blood mononuclear cells. All recipients received anti-thymocyte globulin induction followed by maintenance tacrolimus and steroids for about three years. What the work shows at the level of the full study, not this receptor alone: GvH clones turned up in recipient bone marrow, with some appearing earlier in ileal mucosa or blood, a pattern consistent with an intestinal mucosal origin. Conclusions were limited by the relatively low number and heterogeneity of intestinal transplant patients. Early after transplant, peak levels of circulating GvH clones were found to be associated with declines in HvG clones. High GvH to HvG T cell clonal ratios were observed in the allografts of patients with donor T cell macrochimerism.

The CDR3 starts with the cysteine, ends with the phenylalanine, and has 15 residues. The only DNA kept is the CDR3, 45 bases in frame from the first base. CDR1 and CDR2 (SGHDN, FVKESK) derive from the germline V gene. The germline V and J ends show losses of 4 bases and 1 base respectively, and no gene match explains 6 bases of the junction. Of note for this clone: No base quality information exists; no much larger clone differs at one position.

Per the publication, the time point label means: cells obtained before transplantation from donor or recipient. Mixed lymphocyte reactions plated 200,000 CFSE-labeled pre-transplant responders with 200,000 irradiated violet-dye-labeled stimulators and were cultured for six to seven days. Proliferating CD3+CD4+CFSE-low and CD3+CD8+CFSE-low responder cells were FACS-sorted on a BD Influx sorter after the mixed lymphocyte reaction. Receptor libraries were prepared by the immunoSEQ multiplex PCR assay. In most patients, genomic DNA was isolated using the Qiagen DNeasy Blood and Tissue Kit and sent frozen to Adaptive Biotechnologies for TCR sequencing. High-throughput TCR-beta CDR3 sequencing of genomic DNA from most patients was performed by Adaptive Biotechnologies. Per the authors' processing: TCR sequencing data were retrieved from Adaptive's ImmunoSEQ software for about 17 patients, whereas a few other patients were processed with MiXCR and VDJtools. CD4 versus CD8 sorting errors were corrected by removing sequences found in both subsets at a frequency ratio below 5:1. CDR3 nucleotide sequences shared between donor and recipient were removed because the origin of such sequences could not be assigned. To count as alloreactive, a clone needed at least 2-fold expansion over unstimulated cells and a minimum CFSE-low frequency of 0.002% (template counts) or 0.001% (read counts). A clone was considered mappable if detected in the sequenced pre-transplant spleen, lymph node, or MLR CFSE-low populations of the donor or recipient. Cumulative frequency of alloreactive clones was calculated as a percentage of all sequences weighted by copy number. As stored in TCRdb, this immuneACCESS dataset retains in-frame rearrangements with V and J assigned. A fraction of the clones does not appear; measured against another copy, unresolved V genes explain less than half of the discrepancy, and the remainder lacks a known reason. D and trimming were read from the DNA, whereas the V and J calls and clone size are those reported in that table. In this sample the table shows several thousand clones, around 30% of which occur a single time. The ten biggest clones cover around 1.9% of the sample.

The receptor chain draws on TRBV14 and TRBJ2-5, and 7 bases in between align with TRBD1. The sequences come from alloreactive CD8+ T cells from a mixed lymphocyte reaction culture, collected before intestinal transplant. According to the study, the label for this sample's cell subset or site signals: CFSE-low proliferating T cells sorted from roughly 6-day pre-transplant mixed lymphocyte reaction (GvH or HvG direction). The clonotype comes from a human patient who received an intestinal transplant. The DNA reads as follows: TGTGCCAGCAGCCCCTACCGGGACAGCCAAGAGACCCAGTACTTC. It is translated as CASSPYRDSQETQYF.